This T cell receptor beta chain stems from a study of shared clonotypes between healthy human individuals (dated by TCRdb to about 2020). Concerning the study at large: A couple of women and three men aged 18 to 49 years were included in the cohort. Different laboratories and diverse techniques were used to prepare libraries and sequence TCR repertoires, to increase sequencing depth and limit assay-specific biases. Blood TCR repertoires of about 5 healthy adults were deeply sequenced to estimate repertoire size and the extent of clonotype sharing between individuals. For each donor, CD4 naive and CD4 memory were each run on three plates, CD8 naive on two plates, and CD8 memory on one plate. Each donor's leukapheresis produced roughly between roughly 0.9 and 8.9 billion PBMCs. Results and caveats for the whole study, not just this receptor: When a handful of donors were compared, the shared fraction of clonotypes was 5% to 6.5% for naive CD4, 3.5% to 4% for naive CD8, more than 2% for memory CD4, and 0.4% for memory CD8. Sampling was limited to blood, and TCR repertoires in tissue likely differ from TCR repertoires in blood. Even with the large sequencing depth, rarefaction of the sorted-subset datasets indicated that sequencing was incomplete. Pairwise subsampling indicated that sequencing depth was expected to affect the degree of clonotype sharing among donors. Naive subsets generally had larger estimated clonotype richness than memory subsets did. Because the study included only a small number of donors, the genetic and exposure-history diversity represented was limited. Compared with non-shared clonotypes, the clonotypes found in all four sorted-subset donors had higher generation probabilities.

The CDR3 starts with the cysteine, ends with the phenylalanine, and has 15 residues. Solely the CDR3 DNA is kept, with 45 bases framed from the first base. V is cut by 5 bases and J by 0 bases, and the space between the germline ends is 13 bases. CDR1 and CDR2, per the germline V gene, are SGHVS and FQNEAQ. TCR CDR3 regions were amplified from genomic DNA by multiplex PCR using the deep immunoSEQ assay. For each cell subset, the extracted genomic DNA was distributed evenly across all wells of several immunoSEQ 96-well plates, and each plate served as one replicate. Each replicate PCR for sorted subsets received around 0.2 ug genomic DNA, equal to about 30,000 T cell genomes. The purified libraries were quantified using a Qubit 3.0 fluorometer, sized with a Bioanalyzer 2100, and then quantified again using the KAPA Library Quantification kit. A separate single-read 150-cycle Illumina NextSeq 550 flow cell was used to sequence each immunoSEQ 96-well plate. Regarding the original processing steps: Because only junctional sequences without quality scores were contained in the immunoSEQ output, filtering matching that applied to full-length reads could not be performed. Sequences were annotated with PyIR, a Python wrapper for IgBLAST v1.9, using IMGT germline references to assign V/J genes and CDR3. Reads were removed for weak V/J assignments (E-value above 1e-6), missing CDR3, stop codons, out-of-frame junctions, or ambiguous translated residues. V3J clonotypes were defined as sequences sharing the same inferred V gene, J gene, and CDR3 amino acid sequence. Percentage overlap between repertoires was calculated by dividing the number of shared unique clonotypes by the size of the smaller repertoire. Repertoire richness was assessed with RTK rarefaction, the Chao1 estimator, and Recon v2.1 estimates of unobserved clonotypes. For all TCRbeta clonotypes obtained by the gDNA method from a few donors, generation probabilities were computed with OLGA. Not all clones reach the TCRdb copy of this immuneACCESS table, which keeps in-frame sequences only. Checked studies attribute under half of the gap to unresolved V genes and leave the rest unexplained. The D gene and trimming were derived from the DNA, and the V and J assignments and clone size from that table. For this sample there are some 2,500,000 clones; roughly 92% appear just once. The ten most abundant clones make up approximately 0.4% of the sample.

The donors were healthy, HIV-negative adults who had no recently reported acute infections or vaccinations. Every donor was a Caucasian adult residing in Nashville, Tennessee, USA. CD4+ T cells were enriched by magnetic negative selection; naive cells were then positively selected on CD45RA, and the negative fraction formed the memory subset. After blood collection by leukapheresis, PBMCs were isolated using Ficoll-Histopaque density gradient centrifugation and then cryopreserved in the vapor phase of liquid nitrogen. Purity and quantity of every magnetically sorted T cell population were checked by analytical flow cytometry. Each sorted fraction had its genomic DNA isolated and then quantified by UV absorbance on a Nanodrop 2000c. A note on this clone: No cognate antigen has been identified for it. Base qualities are not provided; no much larger clone lies one nucleotide away.

The sequence derives from a man aged 18 to 35 in good health. Some clones in this sample may be carry-over from other donors' samples. The sequenced sample consisted of naive CD4+ T cells from PBMCs. The sample's cell subset or site, from its label and the paper: CD45RA+ positively selected. Recombination joined TRBV7-8 with TRBJ1-1, with no confidently assigned D gene. The CDR3 corresponds to CASSHTGGMNTEAFF. The DNA is as follows: TGTGCCAGCAGCCACACCGGCGGCATGAACACTGAAGCTTTCTTT.